This T cell receptor beta chain was recovered during a study of cytomegalovirus exposure and HLA in healthy donors. It was with 60 Vbeta and 13 Jbeta primers that the PCR ran. Study processing details: Counted up in a later analysis, unique TCR beta chains came to about 83 million, with some 11 million shared. Produced via immunoSEQ multiplex PCR; TCRdb's table is partial and in-frame only. V and J calls and clone size are copied from that table; D and trimming were computed from the DNA. This sample's table has 150,000 to 200,000 clones. CDR1 and CDR2 (germline): MNHEY, SVGAGI. J was trimmed by 3 bases and V by 6 bases; bases with no gene match: 10. The CDR3 consists of 15 residues.

The receptor was isolated from a man aged 30-40 years in good health and CMV-seronegative. The sample was PBMCs. The V gene is TRBV6-5, the J gene TRBJ1-1, with 7 bases aligning to TRBD1. The CDR3 sequence is CASRSQGGADTEAFF. The CDR3 DNA reads TGTGCCAGCAGATCACAAGGGGGCGCCGACACTGAAGCTTTCTTT.